These T cell receptor beta chains were read from a single sample in a study of blood T cell repertoires in COVID-19. Method: immunoSEQ multiplex PCR; TCRdb's copy keeps in-frame clones and lacks some. Of around 310,000 clones in the sample, roughly 89% were seen once. Sequenced: peripheral blood. The receptors come from a woman between 40 and 50 years old with COVID-19, enrolled during active disease. CDR3s include the opening cysteine and the closing phenylalanine or tryptophan. The D gene is left open where the match is weak. Clone size, where shown, is once, few, many, or a class for clones that have expanded.

>TRBJ2-1|-|-|TRBV27
TGTGCCAGCAGGAGGAGCTCCTACAATGAGCAGTTCTTC
CASRRSSYNEQFF
>TRBJ2-7|TRBD1|-|TRBV9
TGTGCCAGCAGCGTAGCGAACAGGGGCTACGAGCAGTACTTC
CASSVANRGYEQYF
>TRBJ2-2|TRBD2|-|TRBV4-3
TGCGCCAGCAGCCAAGAAGTAGCGGGGACCGCCGGGGAGCTGTTTTTT
CASSQEVAGTAGELFF
>TRBJ1-6|TRBD1|-|TRBV7-2
TGTGCCAGCAGCCCGCCGGCGGACAGGGAGAATTCACCCCTCCACTTT
CASSPPADRENSPLHF
>TRBJ2-7|-|once|TRBV5-1
TGCGCCAGCAGCTTGTATGGACAATCCCACGAGCAGTACTTC
CASSLYGQSHEQYF
>TRBJ2-1|-|-|TRBV5-4
TGTGCCAGCAGCCCCCGGCGGCAGTTTGACAATGAGCAGTTCTTC
CASSPRRQFDNEQFF
>TRBJ2-5|TRBD2|-|TRBV5-4
TGTGCCAGCAGCCCTGGACTAGCAGGAGAGACCCAGTACTTC
CASSPGLAGETQYF
>TRBJ2-3|-|-|TRBV11-3
TGTGCCAGCAGCCCCCAAACTAGCACAGATACGCAGTATTTT
CASSPQTSTDTQYF
>TRBJ1-1|-|-|TRBV5-1
TGCGCCAGCAGCTTGGCCAGGGGGAACACTGAAGCTTTCTTT
CASSLARGNTEAFF
>TRBJ2-7|-|-|TRBV9
TGTGCCAGCAGCGCCTCCGGACAGTCTCCGGGGGAGCAGTACTTC
CASSASGQSPGEQYF
>TRBJ2-2|-|-|TRBV29-1
TGCAGCGTTGAATGGGCTAGCCCCGGGGAGCTGTTTTTT
CSVEWASPGELFF